Shown below are 32 T cell receptor beta chains from a single sample sequenced in a study of tumor and adjacent non-tumor tissue in lung cancer. TCRbeta libraries were built with three rounds of nested PCR, modified from ARM-PCR. TCRdb used MiXCR to reprocess the multiplex PCR reads, holding one entry per CDR3 protein. The sample has approximately 76,000 distinct CDR3 sequences; 65% to 75% are singletons. RNA was extracted from bulk tissue without any cell sorting. Source material: lung tumor tissue. Receptors were obtained from a woman in her 70s with non-small cell lung cancer.

Of note for this clonotype: The CDR3 end shows no conserved phenylalanine or tryptophan, and so a read error is likely. The gene calls are TRBV4-1 and TRBJ1-2; D gene ambiguous. V was trimmed by 2 bases and J by 4 bases, leaving 14 bases between them. This CDR3 comprises 15 residues. Germline V gene lookup returns CDR1 MGHRA and CDR2 YSYEKL. The DNA for the CDR3 is TGCGCCAGCAGCCAACCGGGATGGATGAGCTATGGCTACACCTCC. This translates into CASSQPGWMSYGYTS.

As regards this clonotype: A read error may produce the germline difference seen at one junction end. The gene calls are TRBV28 and TRBJ2-3, with 10 bases lining up with TRBD1. Germline V gives CDR1 MDHEN, CDR2 SYDVKM. This CDR3 contains 17 residues. CDR3 sequence reads: CASRSLWDRGGVDTRYF. The CDR3 bases are TGTGCCAGCAGATCCCTTTGGGACAGGGGCGGTGTAGATACGCGGTATTTT.

On this clonotype itself: Relative to the germline gene, one junction end is altered; a read error may explain this. V usage is TRBV29-1 and J usage is TRBJ1-1, with 9 positions matching TRBD1. There are 15 residues in the CDR3. Germline CDR1 reads SQVTM; CDR2 reads ANQGSEA. DNA for the CDR3: TGCAGTGTTGAGTCCTGGGGACAGGGAAGTCCTGAAGCTTTCTTT. It encodes CSVESWGQGSPEAFF.

As for this clonotype: One end of the junction fails to match germline, which may point to a read error. The CDR3 protein is CASSQDAIQETQYF. DNA for the CDR3: TGCGCCAGCAGCCAAGATGCCATACAAGAGACCCAGTACTTT. The chain uses TRBV4-1 and TRBJ2-5; the D is unclear. The CDR3 contains 14 residues. Germline assignment: CDR1 MGHRA and CDR2 YSYEKL.

This clonotype was observed at least ten times. The V call is TRBV5-1, the J call TRBJ2-2; no clear D gene. V dropped 2 bases and J dropped 7 bases, with 12 bases sitting between them. The CDR3 is 14 amino acids. The germline CDR1 and CDR2 sequences are SGHRS and YFSETQ. The CDR3 protein is CASSFLSFGGELFF. Here the CDR3 DNA reads TGCGCCAGCAGCTTCTTGAGTTTCGGCGGGGAGCTGTTTTTT.

Comments on this clonotype: Because it lacks the conserved phenylalanine or tryptophan at the end, this CDR3 is likely a read error. V usage is TRBV12-3 or TRBV12-4 and J usage is TRBJ2-7; 7 bases fit TRBD2. This CDR3 comprises 14 residues. This chain's CDR3 is CASSIGGSSYEQYL. The DNA of the CDR3 is TGTGCCAGCAGTATTGGCGGGAGTTCCTATGAGCAGTACTTA.

This clonotype has just one count. With a much larger clone just one base away, this may be a read error. The V and J genes are TRBV11-2 and TRBJ2-5; a weak D match, TRBD1 (6 bases). The V end was cut by 5 bases, the J end by 3 bases, with 13 bases between. Germline V gene lookup returns CDR1 SGHAT and CDR2 FQNNGV. This CDR3 spans 14 amino acids. The CDR3 region has the DNA TGTGCCAGCAGCAGGGACACAACCAAAGAGACCCAGTACTTC. As protein: CASSRDTTKETQYF.

Note on this clonotype: Sequence at one end of the junction differs from germline and may be a read error. The J gene is TRBJ2-7, the V gene TRBV4-2; the match to TRBD2 covers 10 bases. There are 22 residues in the CDR3. Germline CDR1 is LGHNA and CDR2 is YNFKEQ. The CDR3, as DNA: TGTGCCAACAGCCAAGTTTTCATCAGGTTACTAGCGGGATTACCGAGCCCCTACGAGCAGTACTTC. Translation: CANSQVFIRLLAGLPSPYEQYF.

With regard to this clonotype: One end of the junction is discordant with germline, which a read error may explain. The V gene is TRBV29-1, the J gene TRBJ2-7; possibly TRBD2 for D (6 bases). This CDR3 contains 13 residues. Looked up from germline, CDR1 is SQVTM and CDR2 is ANQGSEA. CDR3 sequence reads: CSVKLGSHYEQYF. In DNA, the CDR3 is TGCAGCGTTAAACTCGGGAGCCACTACGAACAGTACTTC.

On this clonotype itself: A read error is likely, as this CDR3 ends without the conserved phenylalanine or tryptophan. The gene calls are TRBV4-2 and TRBJ2-3, with unresolved D. V was pared by 1 base and J by 5 bases, with 13 bases between. CDR3 length: 15 residues. Germline V gives CDR1 LGHNA, CDR2 YNFKEQ. This CDR3 reads CASSQAVVGEDTQYI. CDR3 coding DNA: TGTGCCAGCAGCCAAGCGGTGGTCGGAGAAGATACGCAGTATATT.

This clonotype occurred many times. The chain uses TRBV5-5 and TRBJ2-3; D is ambiguous. The germline V and J ends were trimmed by 1 base and 1 base, with 10 bases remaining between them. The CDR3 consists of 15 residues. Looked up from germline, CDR1 is SGHKS and CDR2 is YYEKEE (reference sequence). The CDR3 spells CASSLNSVGTDTQYF. The CDR3 DNA sequence: TGTGCCAGCAGCTTGAACTCAGTGGGCACAGATACGCAGTATTTT.

Notes on this clonotype: The conserved closing phenylalanine or tryptophan is absent in this CDR3, likely reflecting a read error. This rearrangement joins TRBV6-2 or TRBV6-3 to TRBJ2-1, with TRBD2 matching over 10 bases. Looked up from germline, CDR1 is MNHEY and CDR2 is SVGEGT. The CDR3 is 16 amino acids. The CDR3 bases are TGTGCCAGTAGTTCCACCCGTACTAGCGGGACGAATGAGCAGTTCTCC. Translating gives CASSSTRTSGTNEQFS.

This clonotype ranks as medium-sized. The chain couples TRBV12-3 or TRBV12-4 to TRBJ2-1; tentative D call: TRBD1 (6 bases). V was shortened by 6 bases and J by 5 bases, with 11 bases between the two germline ends. The CDR3 has 13 residues. Here the CDR3 reads CASRDTGNNEQFF. CDR3 DNA sequence: TGTGCCAGCAGGGACACAGGGAACAATGAGCAGTTCTTC.

CDR3 in DNA: TGCGCCAGCATGATATCGGGCCTCGGGATAGATACGCAGTATTTT. Translating it yields CASMISGLGIDTQYF. This chain connects TRBV10-2 to TRBJ2-3; the D gene is possibly TRBD2 (5 bases). The germline gives CDR1 WSHSY, CDR2 SAAADI. The germline V and J ends were trimmed by 7 bases and 5 bases, with 19 bases remaining between them. CDR3 size: 15 residues.

Details on this clonotype: A much larger clone lies one base from this, so it may be a read error. The chain links TRBV28 to TRBJ2-3; no clear D. V shed 11 bases and J shed 4 bases, with 10 bases lying between them. The germline gives CDR1 MDHEN, CDR2 SYDVKM. This CDR3 spans 11 amino acids. CDR3 sequence (DNA): TGTGCCGTTCGGATCGCAGATACGCAGTATTTT. Translating it yields CAVRIADTQYF.

Comments on this clonotype: Germline and junction disagree at one end, which may indicate a read error. This rearrangement joins TRBV11-1 to TRBJ2-2; a possible D gene is TRBD2 (6 bases). Germline V CDR1 and CDR2: SGHAT, FQDESV (reference sequence). The CDR3 spans 17 residues. CDR3 in DNA: TGTGTCAGCAGCTTAGCGCTCGGGGGTTCGCACACCGGTGAGCTGTTTTTT. Translated: CVSSLALGGSHTGELFF.

About this clonotype: The germline gene is not matched at one end of the junction; a read error may be the cause. The chain links TRBV28 to TRBJ2-4, with D uncertain. The CDR3 consists of 18 residues. Germline V CDR1 and CDR2: MDHEN, SYDVKM. The CDR3 region is CASSFGIIPWLAKNVQYF. The CDR3 DNA follows: TGTGCCAGCAGTTTCGGTATAATCCCATGGTTAGCCAAAAACGTTCAGTACTTC. Based on the CDR3 plus reference TRBV28 and TRBJ2-4, the full variable domain is DVKVTQSSRYLVKRTGEKVFLECVQDMDHENMFWYRQDPGLGLRLIYFSYDVKMKEKGDIPEGYSVSREKKERFSLILESASTNQTSMYLCASSFGIIPWLAKNVQYFGAGTRLSVL.

A single count supports this clonotype. No conserved phenylalanine or tryptophan is present at the end of the CDR3, so a read error is the likely explanation. This rearrangement joins TRBV4-2 to TRBJ2-7; D unclear. CDR1 is LGHNA, CDR2 YNFKEQ, per germline. The CDR3 extends over 11 amino acids. The CDR3 nucleotides are TGCGCCAGCAGCCAAGAAGATGAGCAGTACTAC. It encodes CASSQEDEQYY.

A note on this clonotype: At one end, the junction sequence differs from germline, possibly due to a read error. The CDR3 reads CASGQDRTPRTGELFF. In nucleotides, the CDR3 is TGCGCCAGCGGCCAAGATAGGACCCCACGTACCGGGGAGCTGTTTTTT. The chain has TRBV4-2 and TRBJ2-2; a weak D match, TRBD2 (5 bases). CDR1 is LGHNA and CDR2 is YNFKEQ in the germline V gene. The CDR3 is made up of 16 amino acids.

This clonotype was seen repeatedly, ten times or more. One end of the junction is discordant with germline, which a read error may explain. The V and J genes are TRBV28 and TRBJ2-1; tentatively, D is TRBD1 or TRBD2 (5 bases each). CDR1 and CDR2 from the germline V gene are MDHEN and SYDVKM. The CDR3 spans 14 residues. Written as DNA, the CDR3 is TGTGCCAGCACTTCACGGGGCTCCCACAATGAGCAGTTCTTC. It encodes CASTSRGSHNEQFF.

Turning to this clonotype: A much larger clone lies a single base off, so this may be a read error. In DNA, the CDR3 is TGTACCATCAGAAACAGGGTAGCGGGGACAGATACGCAGTATTTT. Its protein is CTIRNRVAGTDTQYF. The chain has TRBV10-3 and TRBJ2-3, with 8 positions matching TRBD2. The CDR3 is 15 residues long. Germline values: CDR1 ENHRY, CDR2 SYGVKD.

As to this clonotype: A junction boundary mismatches the germline segment, possibly from a read error. The chain links TRBV29-1 to TRBJ2-7, with D tentatively TRBD1 (5 bases). CDR3 length: 14 amino acids. Germline CDR1 reads SQVTM; CDR2 reads ANQGSEA. The CDR3 reads CSVGDSLITYEQCF. The DNA of the CDR3 is TGCAGCGTCGGTGACAGCCTAATAACCTACGAGCAGTGCTTC.

This clonotype was observed a few times. At one of its ends the junction is not consistent with the germline gene, which may arise from a read error. The CDR3 DNA reads as TGCAGTGCTAGAGATCAAGGGCGACTAGCGGGAGAAGAGACCCGGTACTTC. This gives the protein CSARDQGRLAGEETRYF. The rearrangement joins TRBV20-1 to TRBJ2-5, with 12 nucleotides matching TRBD2. Germline CDR1 is DFQATT and CDR2 is SNEGSKA (reference sequence). CDR3 length: 17 amino acids.

V usage is TRBV5-5 and J usage is TRBJ2-3; 9 bases map to TRBD2. The CDR3 is 16 residues long. The germline gives CDR1 SGHKS, CDR2 YYEKEE (reference sequence). In DNA, the CDR3 is TGTACCAACAGCCCCGTTGGAGCGGGAGGTTTTGATACGCAGTATTTT. It specifies CTNSPVGAGGFDTQYF.

The J gene is TRBJ1-5, the V gene TRBV29-1; 10 bases agree with TRBD1. Germline CDR1 SQVTM, CDR2 ANQGSEA. This CDR3 contains 13 residues. V shed 4 bases and J 10 bases; nucleotides not matched to a gene: 7. CDR3 region: CSVAADRGDPQHF. The DNA of the CDR3 is TGCAGCGTTGCGGCGGACAGGGGGGACCCCCAGCATTTT.

V gene TRBV4-1 combines with J gene TRBJ2-2, with TRBD2 identical over 8 bases. V shed 2 bases, J shed 16 bases, and the junction held 18 bases outside the gene matches. CDR1 is MGHRA, CDR2 YSYEKL, per germline. CDR3 size: 16 residues. The CDR3 spells CASSQSGGPSTGEPFF. The DNA for the CDR3 is TGCGCCAGCAGCCAATCGGGAGGGCCGAGCACCGGGGAACCGTTTTTT.

To note about this clonotype: At one end the junction does not follow the germline gene, possibly because of a read error. The chain uses TRBV11-3 and TRBJ2-1; 10 bases agree with TRBD2. This CDR3 contains 15 residues. Germline lookup yields CDR1 SGHNT and CDR2 YENEEA. The CDR3 loop is CASSLASGSYNVQLF. In nucleotides, the CDR3 is TGTGCCAGCAGCTTGGCTAGCGGGAGCTACAATGTGCAGTTATTC. The variable domain in full, completed from reference TRBV11-3 and TRBJ2-1, reads EAGVVQSPRYKIIEKKQPVAFWCNPISGHNTLYWYLQNLGQGPELLIRYENEEAVDDSQLPKDRFSAERLKGVDSTLKIQPAELGDSAVYLCASSLASGSYNVQLFGPGTRLTVL.

Note on this clonotype: Possible read error: a much larger clone is one base away. This sequence joins TRBV7-9 and TRBJ2-1; 8 bases line up with TRBD1. Germline CDR1 SEHNR, CDR2 FQNEAQ (reference sequence). The CDR3 covers 13 residues. Written as DNA, the CDR3 is TGTGCCAGGAGCTGGACAGGGTCCAATGAGCAGTTCTTC. This translates into CARSWTGSNEQFF.

This clonotype came up a few times. This may be a read error, as it is one base from a much larger clone. V and J are TRBV5-6 and TRBJ1-1; possible D gene TRBD1, 6 bases. Germline V gene data show CDR1 as SGHDT and CDR2 as YYEEEE. This CDR3 has 14 residues. Written as DNA, the CDR3 is TGTGCCAGCAACTTGGGGGGCCTAGACACTGAAGTTTTCTTT. Its translation is CASNLGGLDTEVFF. Looking up the rest from reference TRBV5-6 and TRBJ1-1 gives the full variable domain: DAGVTQSPTHLIKTRGQQVTLRCSPKSGHDTVSWYQQALGQGPQFIFQYYEEEERQRGNFPDRFSGHQFPNYSSELNVNALLLGDSALYLCASNLGGLDTEVFFGQGTRLTVV.

Of note for this clonotype: A read error may account for a junction end that differs from germline. The chain is built from TRBV12-3 or TRBV12-4 and TRBJ2-1; the D gene is possibly TRBD1 (6 bases). There are 13 residues in the CDR3. The CDR3: CACRDKGNNEQFF. CDR3 nucleotide sequence: TGTGCCTGCAGGGACAAAGGGAACAATGAGCAGTTCTTC.

Concerning this clonotype: A much larger clone differs from this one at a single base, so this may be a read error. Because it lacks the conserved phenylalanine or tryptophan at the end, this CDR3 is likely a read error. No DNA is shown, since the ends of the CDR3 on it are uncertain; the CDR3 is the one TCRdb lists. CDR3 in amino acids: CASTKGRGTHTL. The chain has TRBV13 and TRBJ1-2; TRBD1 was called by the table and not checked on the DNA. 12 amino acids form the CDR3, both terminal residues included. Germline V gives CDR1 PRHDT, CDR2 FYEKMQ (reference sequence).

V usage is TRBV29-1 and J usage is TRBJ2-5; TRBD2 is a possible D gene (6 bases). The germline gives CDR1 SQVTM, CDR2 ANQGSEA. The V and J ends lost 5 bases and 5 bases respectively, with 12 bases between them. The CDR3 consists of 12 residues. The CDR3, as DNA: TGCAGCGTTAGACTAGTTCACGAGACCCAGTACTTC. Its protein is CSVRLVHETQYF.